One sample yielded the 29 T cell receptor beta chains listed below, sequenced in a study of T cells after yellow fever vaccination. MiXCR, run by TCRdb on the 5' RACE reads, gives a single entry per CDR3 protein. The table lists roughly 500,000 distinct CDR3 sequences, 15% to 20% of them singletons. The source material was PBMCs, sampled 15 days after the yellow fever booster vaccination. The receptors were gathered from a young man who received the YFV17D yellow fever vaccine.

This chain joins TRBV5-1 and TRBJ2-1; the D gene is possibly TRBD2 (6 bases). Between the trimmed V and J ends, which lost 7 bases and 7 bases, there was a span of 15 bases. The V gene's germline CDR1 is SGHRS and CDR2 YFSETQ. The CDR3 covers 13 residues. In DNA, the CDR3 is TGCGCCAGCCGGCTAGCGAGCCTGAATGAGCAGTTCTTC. It encodes CASRLASLNEQFF.

This clonotype was found a few times. V and J are TRBV5-1 and TRBJ2-7; D possibly corresponds to TRBD1 (7 bases). The CDR3 sequence is 14 residues long. The V gene's germline CDR1 is SGHRS and CDR2 YFSETQ. V was pared by 4 bases and J by 2 bases, with 13 bases between. CDR3 nucleotide sequence: TGCGCCAGCAGCCGCGGGACAGTGACCTACGAGCAGTACTTC. Protein product: CASSRGTVTYEQYF.

The chain links TRBV21-1 to TRBJ2-5; the table calls TRBD1, which could not be checked here. TRBV21-1 is recorded as a pseudogene. The CDR3 runs 16 residues. In DNA form, the CDR3 reads TGTGCCAGCAGCAAGACGACAGGGGGCGATGGAGAGACCCAGTACTTC. This translates into CASSKTTGGDGETQYF.

The chain uses TRBV27 and TRBJ2-5, with TRBD1 matching over 9 bases. Germline V gene sequence: CDR1 MNHEY, CDR2 SMNVEV (reference sequence). The CDR3 has 13 amino acids. V gave up 6 bases and J gave up 6 bases; unmatched junction bases: 5. CDR3 loop: CASSLQGAKTQYF. The CDR3 bases are TGTGCCAGCAGCCTACAGGGGGCGAAGACCCAGTACTTC.

The J gene is TRBJ2-7, the V gene TRBV10-3; TRBD1 agrees at 7 bases. The junction had 9 bases not matched to a gene; V was cut back by 10 bases and J by 0 bases. The CDR3 runs 14 residues. The germline CDR1 and CDR2 sequences are ENHRY and SYGVKD. In nucleotides, the CDR3 is TGTGCCACCAAAACAGGGGCGGACTCCTACGAGCAGTACTTC. Its translation: CATKTGADSYEQYF.

The chain carries TRBV28 and TRBJ2-2; a weak D match, TRBD2 (6 bases). V gave up 5 bases and J gave up 6 bases, with 16 bases separating them. Germline CDR1 MDHEN, CDR2 SYDVKM. This CDR3 has 15 amino acids. The CDR3, as DNA: TGTGCCAGCAGTATCGGCGGGGCGGGGCCCGGGGAGCTGTTTTTT. Its protein is CASSIGGAGPGELFF.

This clonotype was seen a few times. The chain is built from TRBV12-3 or TRBV12-4 and TRBJ2-1; possibly TRBD1 for D (6 bases). The CDR3 covers 16 residues. V dropped 5 bases and J dropped 1 base, with 15 bases sitting between them. Written as DNA, the CDR3 is TGTGCCAGCAGTGAACAGGGACAAGGGTCCTACAATGAGCAGTTCTTC. It is translated as CASSEQGQGSYNEQFF.

This clonotype was counted between two and nine times. The chain joins TRBV5-1 to TRBJ2-2; no clear D. The CDR3 extends over 15 amino acids. Looked up from germline, CDR1 is SGHRS and CDR2 is YFSETQ. Trimming cost V 3 bases and J 0 bases, with 9 bases left between them. The CDR3 coding sequence is TGCGCCAGCAGCTCAGGACGGACGAACACCGGGGAGCTGTTTTTT. This translates into CASSSGRTNTGELFF. Variable domain in full (rest from reference TRBV5-1 and TRBJ2-2): KAGVTQTPRYLIKTRGQQVTLSCSPISGHRSVSWYQQTPGQGLQFLFEYFSETQRNKGNFPGRFSGRQFSNSRSEMNVSTLELGDSALYLCASSSGRTNTGELFFGEGSRLTVL.

The chain recombines TRBV6-5 with TRBJ2-1; 16 bases are shared with TRBD2. The germline CDR1 and CDR2 sequences are MNHEY and SVGAGI. J gave up 4 bases and V 6 bases, and 6 bases lay outside the gene matches. The CDR3 has 17 residues. The CDR3 loop reads CASRPGTSGRDYNEQFF. CDR3 coding DNA: TGTGCCAGCAGACCCGGGACTAGCGGGAGGGATTACAATGAGCAGTTCTTC.

This clonotype came up many times. The chain employs TRBV7-3 and TRBJ2-2, with TRBD2 matching 12 bases. Unmatched junction bases numbered 4, after V lost 5 bases and J lost 6 bases. The CDR3 runs to 15 residues. Germline V gene lookup returns CDR1 SGHTA and CDR2 FQGTGA. The chain's CDR3 is CASSLLAGGPGELFF. CDR3 DNA: TGTGCCAGCAGCCTTCTAGCGGGAGGGCCCGGGGAGCTGTTTTTT.

The chain uses TRBV20-1 and TRBJ2-3; TRBD2 might be the D (6 bases). CDR3 length equals 14 residues. V lost 0 bases to trimming and J lost 6 bases, with 13 bases between them. The germline gives CDR1 DFQATT, CDR2 SNEGSKA (reference sequence). The chain's CDR3 is CSARDGGAGDTQYF. The CDR3 coding sequence is TGCAGTGCTAGAGATGGAGGGGCGGGGGATACGCAGTATTTT.

The rearrangement uses TRBV28 and TRBJ2-2; the D is unclear. V was cut by 6 bases and J by 6 bases, with 11 bases left in between. The CDR3 length is 13 residues. Germline assignment: CDR1 MDHEN and CDR2 SYDVKM. The DNA of the CDR3 is TGTGCCAGCAGCTTCCGTAGATCCGGGGAGCTGTTTTTT. As protein: CASSFRRSGELFF.

The table lists this clonotype with a few counts. The V call is TRBV7-2, the J call TRBJ1-4, with D possibly being TRBD1 (6 bases). The CDR3 totals 12 residues. V was clipped by 7 bases and J by 7 bases, with 10 bases between them. CDR1 SGHTA and CDR2 FQGNSA come from the germline V gene. The CDR3 DNA sequence: TGTGCCAGCAACCTAGGGGGTGAAAAACTGTTTTTT. Its protein is CASNLGGEKLFF. Looking up the rest from reference TRBV7-2 and TRBJ1-4 gives the full variable domain: GAGVSQSPSNKVTEKGKDVELRCDPISGHTALYWYRQSLGQGLEFLIYFQGNSAPDKSGLPSDRFSAERTGGSVSTLTIQRTQQEDSAVYLCASNLGGEKLFFGSGTQLSVL.

The chain joins TRBV4-3 to TRBJ2-3, with D hard to call. The CDR3 spans 15 residues. Germline V gene lookup returns CDR1 LGHNA and CDR2 YSLEER. The V and J ends lost 2 bases and 0 bases respectively, with 9 bases between them. For the CDR3, the DNA is TGCGCCAGCAGCCAACTTGAGCTTAGCACAGATACGCAGTATTTT. As protein: CASSQLELSTDTQYF.

The chain carries TRBV4-2 and TRBJ2-1, with 13 bases aligning to TRBD2. V trimming: 0 bases; J trimming: 10 bases; junction bases outside the gene matches: 3. CDR3 length: 15 residues. Per germline, CDR1 LGHNA and CDR2 YNFKEQ. Written as DNA, the CDR3 is TGTGCCAGCAGCCAAGATACTAGCGGGAGGGTCGAGCAGTTCTTC. Residues: CASSQDTSGRVEQFF.

This clonotype was picked up a small number of times. The rearrangement links TRBV5-1 to TRBJ2-1, with D possibly called TRBD1 or TRBD2 (5 bases each). The length of the CDR3 is 14 residues. The V and J ends lost 0 bases and 10 bases respectively, with 14 bases between them. From germline, CDR1 is SGHRS and CDR2 YFSETQ. This chain's CDR3 is CASSLAGPREEQFF. CDR3 DNA: TGCGCCAGCAGCTTGGCCGGCCCCAGGGAGGAGCAGTTCTTC. The full variable domain, completed using reference TRBV5-1 and TRBJ2-1, is KAGVTQTPRYLIKTRGQQVTLSCSPISGHRSVSWYQQTPGQGLQFLFEYFSETQRNKGNFPGRFSGRQFSNSRSEMNVSTLELGDSALYLCASSLAGPREEQFFGPGTRLTVL.

The chain has TRBV20-1 and TRBJ2-1; tentatively, D is TRBD2 (6 bases). The V gene's germline CDR1 is DFQATT and CDR2 SNEGSKA (reference sequence). CDR3 length equals 14 residues. V was trimmed by 6 bases and J by 9 bases, leaving 21 bases between them. CDR3 sequence (DNA): TGCAGTGCCTCCTGGCGGGAAGGTTACGGTGAGCAGTTCTTC. Protein: CSASWREGYGEQFF.

The chain recombines TRBV5-1 with TRBJ2-3; TRBD1 agrees at 9 bases. Per germline, CDR1 SGHRS and CDR2 YFSETQ. There are 15 residues in the CDR3. V was clipped by 0 bases and J by 4 bases; unmatched bases: 3. The chain's CDR3 is CASSLGQGVADTQYF. In nucleotides, the CDR3 is TGCGCCAGCAGCTTGGGACAGGGGGTCGCAGATACGCAGTATTTT.

The rearrangement uses TRBV7-8 and TRBJ2-7; tentative D call: TRBD1 (6 bases). V was shortened by 4 bases and J by 4 bases, with 14 bases between the two germline ends. This CDR3 comprises 14 residues. Germline V gene lookup returns CDR1 SGHVS and CDR2 FQNEAQ. In nucleotides, the CDR3 is TGTGCCAGCAGCTACGACCGGGACAAGTACGAGCAGTACTTC. Translated, it gives CASSYDRDKYEQYF.

This clonotype was counted only a few times. The chain uses TRBV7-9 and TRBJ2-7, with 9 bases that match TRBD1. The V segment lost 11 bases and the J segment 3 bases; nucleotides outside the gene matches: 5. Germline V gene sequence: CDR1 SEHNR, CDR2 FQNEAQ (reference sequence). CDR3 size: 12 residues. The CDR3: CAGGDRVYEQYF. The CDR3 nucleotides read TGTGCCGGGGGGGACAGGGTCTACGAGCAGTACTTC.

The chain combines TRBV4-2 with TRBJ1-1; perhaps TRBD1 as D (5 bases). In germline, CDR1 is LGHNA, CDR2 YNFKEQ. This CDR3 region has 15 residues. Between the trimmed V and J ends, which lost 4 bases and 6 bases, there was a span of 18 bases. The CDR3 region is CASSPPGGVTSEAFF. Here the CDR3 DNA reads TGTGCCAGCAGCCCCCCGGGAGGGGTCACCTCTGAAGCTTTCTTT.

In its sample, this clonotype was seen a few times. V usage is TRBV12-3 or TRBV12-4 and J usage is TRBJ2-3, with 10 bases lining up with TRBD1. V shed 6 bases and J 6 bases; nucleotides not matched to a gene: 12. This CDR3 is 16 amino acids long. DNA of the CDR3: TGTGCCAGCAGCCCAGGGACAGGGGTAGTTGGCGATACGCAGTATTTT. Protein product: CASSPGTGVVGDTQYF.

A few counts support this clonotype. J is TRBJ2-5 and V is TRBV7-2, with a weak D call TRBD2 (6 bases). Trimming removed 4 bases from V and 4 bases from J, with 16 bases in between. CDR1 is SGHTA, CDR2 FQGNSA, per germline. The CDR3 has 15 amino acids. CDR3 region: CASSSQGGHGETQYF. For the CDR3, the DNA is TGTGCCAGCAGCTCTCAGGGAGGCCACGGAGAGACCCAGTACTTC.

This clonotype was seen more than once but under ten times. This chain uses TRBV3-1 with TRBJ2-2; possibly TRBD1 for D (6 bases). The V end lost 1 base, the J end lost 4 bases, and 16 bases lay between the germline ends. This CDR3 has 17 residues. The germline gives CDR1 LGHDT, CDR2 YNNKEL (reference sequence). The chain's CDR3 is CASSQVAQGGSTGELFF. The CDR3 coding sequence is TGTGCCAGCAGCCAAGTCGCACAGGGCGGTAGCACCGGGGAGCTGTTTTTT.

V usage is TRBV5-1 and J usage is TRBJ2-3; 9 bases are a match to TRBD2. The germline CDR1 and CDR2 sequences are SGHRS and YFSETQ. V shed 5 bases, J shed 4 bases, and the junction held 11 bases outside the gene matches. CDR3 length equals 16 residues. The CDR3 DNA sequence: TGCGCCAGCAGTTTTGGAGCGGGAGGAGGGTCAGATACGCAGTATTTT. Encoded protein: CASSFGAGGGSDTQYF.

This clonotype was found a few times. V is TRBV5-1 and J is TRBJ2-1; D is uncertain. The CDR3 is 14 amino acids. The germline V gene has CDR1 SGHRS and CDR2 YFSETQ. V was shortened by 2 bases and J by 10 bases, with 16 bases between the two germline ends. The CDR3 region is CASSFSPDLGEQFF. As DNA, the CDR3 is TGCGCCAGCAGCTTTTCACCGGATTTGGGGGAGCAGTTCTTC.

This chain joins TRBV3-1 and TRBJ2-1, with TRBD2 identical over 7 bases. Germline V gene lookup returns CDR1 LGHDT and CDR2 YNNKEL (reference sequence). The CDR3 contains 18 residues. The ends lost 1 base at V and 3 bases at J; junction bases unmatched: 12. The CDR3 sequence: CASSQVPAGEGYYNEQFF. The CDR3 DNA is TGTGCCAGCAGCCAAGTTCCGGCGGGGGAGGGGTACTACAATGAGCAGTTCTTC.

In this sample, this clonotype turned up once. V usage is TRBV5-1 and J usage is TRBJ1-1; the D is unclear. Trimming cost V 4 bases and J 3 bases, with 10 bases left between them. The CDR3 runs 13 residues. Germline V gene data show CDR1 as SGHRS and CDR2 as YFSETQ. The CDR3 sequence: CASSIRRDTEAFF. Written as DNA, the CDR3 is TGCGCCAGCAGCATCCGAAGGGACACTGAAGCTTTCTTT.

The J gene is TRBJ2-2, the V gene TRBV10-3; the D gene is possibly TRBD1 (6 bases). Trimming shortened V by 4 bases and J by 5 bases, and 8 bases separated the two germline ends. Germline CDR1 and CDR2: ENHRY and SYGVKD. This CDR3 comprises 13 residues. The CDR3 DNA reads as TGTGCCATCAGTGCCGACAGGACCGGGGAGCTGTTTTTT. It is translated as CAISADRTGELFF.